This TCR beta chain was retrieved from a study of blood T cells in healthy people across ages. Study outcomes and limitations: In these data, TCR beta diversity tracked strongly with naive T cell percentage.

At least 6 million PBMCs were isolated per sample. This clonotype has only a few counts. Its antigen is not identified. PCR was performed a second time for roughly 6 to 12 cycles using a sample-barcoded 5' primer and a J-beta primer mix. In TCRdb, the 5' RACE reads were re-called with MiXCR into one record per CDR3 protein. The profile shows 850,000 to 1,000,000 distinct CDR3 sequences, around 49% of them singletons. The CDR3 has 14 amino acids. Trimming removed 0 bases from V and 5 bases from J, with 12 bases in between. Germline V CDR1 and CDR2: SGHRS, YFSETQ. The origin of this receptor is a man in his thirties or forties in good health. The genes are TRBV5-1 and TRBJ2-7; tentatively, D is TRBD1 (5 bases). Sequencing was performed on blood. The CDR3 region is CASSLVDRSDEQYF. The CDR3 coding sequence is TGCGCCAGCAGCTTGGTCGACAGAAGCGACGAGCAGTACTTC.